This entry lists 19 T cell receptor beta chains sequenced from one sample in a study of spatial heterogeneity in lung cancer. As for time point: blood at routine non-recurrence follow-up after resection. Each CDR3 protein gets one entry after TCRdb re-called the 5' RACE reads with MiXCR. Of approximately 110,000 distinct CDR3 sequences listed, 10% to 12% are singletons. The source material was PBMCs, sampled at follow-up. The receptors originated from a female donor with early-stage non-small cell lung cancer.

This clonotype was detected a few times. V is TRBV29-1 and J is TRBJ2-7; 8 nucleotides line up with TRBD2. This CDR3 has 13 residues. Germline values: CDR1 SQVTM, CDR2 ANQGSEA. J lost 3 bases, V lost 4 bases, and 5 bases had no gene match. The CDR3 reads CSVAYTSGYEQYF. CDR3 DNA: TGCAGCGTTGCCTATACTAGCGGCTACGAGCAGTACTTC.

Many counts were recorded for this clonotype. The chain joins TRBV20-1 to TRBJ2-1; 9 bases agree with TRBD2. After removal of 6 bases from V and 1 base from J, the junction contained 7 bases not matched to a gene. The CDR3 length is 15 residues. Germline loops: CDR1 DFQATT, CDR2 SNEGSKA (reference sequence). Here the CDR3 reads CSAPTAGGSYNEQFF. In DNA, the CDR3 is TGCAGTGCCCCAACCGCGGGAGGGTCCTACAATGAGCAGTTCTTC.

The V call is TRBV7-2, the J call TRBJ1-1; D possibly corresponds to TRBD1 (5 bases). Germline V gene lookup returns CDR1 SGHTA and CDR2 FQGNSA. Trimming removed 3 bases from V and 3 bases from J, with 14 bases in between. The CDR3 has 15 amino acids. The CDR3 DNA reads TGTGCCAGCAGCTTGTTGGGCCCCAGGGACACTGAAGCTTTCTTT. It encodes CASSLLGPRDTEAFF.

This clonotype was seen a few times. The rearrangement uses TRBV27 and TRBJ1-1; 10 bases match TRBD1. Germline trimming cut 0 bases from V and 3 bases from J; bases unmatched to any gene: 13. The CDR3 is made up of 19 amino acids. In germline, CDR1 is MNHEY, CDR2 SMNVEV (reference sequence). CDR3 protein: CASSLSISGIGQGDTEAFF. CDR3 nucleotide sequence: TGTGCCAGCAGTTTATCGATAAGTGGAATAGGACAGGGGGACACTGAAGCTTTCTTT.

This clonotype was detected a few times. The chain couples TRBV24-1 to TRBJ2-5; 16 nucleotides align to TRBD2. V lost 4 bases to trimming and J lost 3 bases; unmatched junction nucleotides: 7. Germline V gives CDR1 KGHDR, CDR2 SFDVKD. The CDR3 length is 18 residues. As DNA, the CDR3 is TGTGCCACCAGTGACGCGGCCGGGACTAGCGGGAGGGAAGAGACCCAGTACTTC. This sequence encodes CATSDAAGTSGREETQYF.

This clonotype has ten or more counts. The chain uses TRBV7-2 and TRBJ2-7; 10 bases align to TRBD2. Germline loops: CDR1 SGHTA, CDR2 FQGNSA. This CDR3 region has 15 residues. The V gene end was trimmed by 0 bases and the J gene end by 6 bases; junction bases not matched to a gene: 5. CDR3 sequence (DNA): TGTGCCAGCAGCTTAGCGGCTAGCGGGAGTAGCGAGCAGTACTTC. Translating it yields CASSLAASGSSEQYF.

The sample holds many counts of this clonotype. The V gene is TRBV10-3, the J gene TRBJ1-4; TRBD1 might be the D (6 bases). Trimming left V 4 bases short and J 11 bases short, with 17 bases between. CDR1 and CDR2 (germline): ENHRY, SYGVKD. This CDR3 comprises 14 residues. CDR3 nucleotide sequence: TGTGCCATCAGTGCGGACAGTAGTGAAGGGAAACTGTTTTTT. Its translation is CAISADSSEGKLFF.

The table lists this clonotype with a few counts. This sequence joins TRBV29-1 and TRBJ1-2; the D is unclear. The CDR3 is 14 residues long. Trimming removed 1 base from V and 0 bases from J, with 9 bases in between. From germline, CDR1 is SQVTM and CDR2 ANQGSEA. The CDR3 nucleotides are TGCAGCGTTGAAGGACGGCAGACTAACTATGGCTACACCTTC. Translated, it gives CSVEGRQTNYGYTF.

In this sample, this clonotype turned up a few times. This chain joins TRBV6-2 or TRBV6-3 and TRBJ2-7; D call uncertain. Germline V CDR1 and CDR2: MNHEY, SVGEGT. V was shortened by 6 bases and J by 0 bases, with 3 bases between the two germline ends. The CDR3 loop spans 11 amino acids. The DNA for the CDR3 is TGTGCCAGCAGGAGCTCCTACGAGCAGTACGTC. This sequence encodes CASRSSYEQYV.

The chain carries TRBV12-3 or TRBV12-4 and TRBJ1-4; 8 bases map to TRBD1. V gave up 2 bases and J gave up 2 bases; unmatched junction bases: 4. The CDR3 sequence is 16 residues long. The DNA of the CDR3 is TGTGCCAGCAGTTTAACCAGGGGGCTCACTAATGAAAAACTGTTTTTT. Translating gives CASSLTRGLTNEKLFF.

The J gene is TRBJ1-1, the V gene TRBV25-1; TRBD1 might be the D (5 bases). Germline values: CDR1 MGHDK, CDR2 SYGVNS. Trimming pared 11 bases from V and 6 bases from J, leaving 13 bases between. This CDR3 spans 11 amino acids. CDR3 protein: CAALQGSEAFF. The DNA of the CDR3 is TGTGCCGCACTGCAGGGTTCTGAAGCTTTCTTT.

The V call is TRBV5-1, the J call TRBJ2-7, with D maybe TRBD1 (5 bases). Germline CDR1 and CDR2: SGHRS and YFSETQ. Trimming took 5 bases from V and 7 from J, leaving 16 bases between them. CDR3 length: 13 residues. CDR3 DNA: TGCGCCAGCAGTCCATCCTCCAACAGGGAGCAGTACTTC. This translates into CASSPSSNREQYF.

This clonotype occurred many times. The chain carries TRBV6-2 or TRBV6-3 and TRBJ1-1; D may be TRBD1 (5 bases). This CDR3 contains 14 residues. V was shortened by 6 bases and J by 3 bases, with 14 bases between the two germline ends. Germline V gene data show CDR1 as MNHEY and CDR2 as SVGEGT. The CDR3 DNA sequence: TGTGCCAGCAGGTACGACAGTATTTACACTGAAGCTTTCTTT. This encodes CASRYDSIYTEAFF.

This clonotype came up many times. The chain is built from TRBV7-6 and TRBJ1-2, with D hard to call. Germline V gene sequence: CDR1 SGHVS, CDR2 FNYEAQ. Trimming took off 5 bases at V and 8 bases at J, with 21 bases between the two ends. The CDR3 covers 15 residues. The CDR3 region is CASSPTTLPADGYTF. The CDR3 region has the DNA TGTGCCAGCAGCCCGACCACATTACCAGCCGACGGCTACACCTTC.

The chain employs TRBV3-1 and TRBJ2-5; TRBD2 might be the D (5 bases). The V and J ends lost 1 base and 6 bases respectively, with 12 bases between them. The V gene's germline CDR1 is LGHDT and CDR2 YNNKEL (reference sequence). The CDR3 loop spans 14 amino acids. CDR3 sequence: CASSQGRGRKTQYF. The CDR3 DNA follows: TGTGCCAGCAGCCAAGGACGAGGGCGGAAGACCCAGTACTTC.

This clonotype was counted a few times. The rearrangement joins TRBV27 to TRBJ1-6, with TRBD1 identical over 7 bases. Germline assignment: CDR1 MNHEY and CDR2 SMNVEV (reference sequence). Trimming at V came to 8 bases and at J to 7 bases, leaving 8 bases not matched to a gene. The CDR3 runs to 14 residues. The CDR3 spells CASGPGQANSPLHF. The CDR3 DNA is TGTGCCAGCGGCCCTGGACAGGCAAATTCACCCCTCCACTTT.

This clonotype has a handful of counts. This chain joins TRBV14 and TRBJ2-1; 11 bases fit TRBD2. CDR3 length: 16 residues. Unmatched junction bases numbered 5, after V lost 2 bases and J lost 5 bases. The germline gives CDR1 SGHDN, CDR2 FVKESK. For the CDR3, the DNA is TGTGCCAGCAGCCAACAAAGACTAGCGGGGAACAATGAGCAGTTCTTC. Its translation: CASSQQRLAGNNEQFF.

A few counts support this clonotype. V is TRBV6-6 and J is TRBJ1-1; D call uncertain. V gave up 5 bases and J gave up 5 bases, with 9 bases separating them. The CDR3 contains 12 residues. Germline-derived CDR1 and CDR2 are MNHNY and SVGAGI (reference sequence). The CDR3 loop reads CASSQGLTEAFF. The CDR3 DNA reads TGTGCCAGCAGTCAAGGACTGACTGAAGCTTTCTTT.

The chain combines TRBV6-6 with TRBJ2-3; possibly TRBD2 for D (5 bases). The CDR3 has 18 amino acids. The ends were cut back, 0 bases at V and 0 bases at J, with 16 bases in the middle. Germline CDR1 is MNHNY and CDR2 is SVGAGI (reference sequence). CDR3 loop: CASSYSGRGLQSTDTQYF. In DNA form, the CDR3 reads TGTGCCAGCAGTTACTCGGGCCGAGGACTCCAAAGCACAGATACGCAGTATTTT.